Given below is one TCR beta chain in context. The data are from a study of blood T cell repertoires in COVID-19. Study-wide background: The origin of the acute and convalescent COVID-19 samples was the United States, Italy and Spain. In each case, the material was cDNA or gDNA derived from T cells, B-cell-depleted T cells, or PBMCs.

In the study's own analysis: Using reference gene primer amplification, nucleated cell counts were estimated. The table came from immunoSEQ multiplex PCR; TCRdb's copy has only in-frame clones and leaves some out. The DNA was the basis for D and trimming; V, J and clone size are from that table. The profile shows some 140,000 clones, about 89% of them singletons. This CDR3 has 15 residues. Trimming took 6 bases from V and 5 from J, leaving 19 bases between them. Looked up from germline, CDR1 is SGHAT and CDR2 is FQNNGV. The clonotype originates from a man in his fifties or sixties with acute or convalescent COVID-19. The specimen was peripheral blood. The chain joins TRBV11-2 to TRBJ2-5; weak D call: TRBD1 (6 bases). As DNA, the CDR3 is TGTGCCAGCAGGCCTACAACAGGGATGAGCGAGACCCAGTACTTC. Translating gives CASRPTTGMSETQYF.